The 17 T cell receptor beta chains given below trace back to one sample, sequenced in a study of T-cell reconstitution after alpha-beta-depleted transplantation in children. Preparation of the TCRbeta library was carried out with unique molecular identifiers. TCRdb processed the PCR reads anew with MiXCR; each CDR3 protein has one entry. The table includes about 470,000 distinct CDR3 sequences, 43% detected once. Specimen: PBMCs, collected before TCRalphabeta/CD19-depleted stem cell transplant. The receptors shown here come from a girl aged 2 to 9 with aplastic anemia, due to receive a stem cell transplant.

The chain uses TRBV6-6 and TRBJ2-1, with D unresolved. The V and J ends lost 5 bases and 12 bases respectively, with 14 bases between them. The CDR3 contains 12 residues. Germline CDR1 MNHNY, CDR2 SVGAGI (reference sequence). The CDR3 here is CASSTDPPRQFF. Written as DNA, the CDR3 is TGTGCCAGCAGTACTGATCCCCCCAGGCAGTTCTTC.

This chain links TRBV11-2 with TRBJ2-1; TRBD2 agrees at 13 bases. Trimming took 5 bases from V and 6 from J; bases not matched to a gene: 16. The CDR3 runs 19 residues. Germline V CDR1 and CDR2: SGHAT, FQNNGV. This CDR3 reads CASSGGNRIGTSGTNEQFF. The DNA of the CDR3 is TGTGCCAGCAGCGGGGGGAATAGAATAGGGACTAGCGGGACCAATGAGCAGTTCTTC.

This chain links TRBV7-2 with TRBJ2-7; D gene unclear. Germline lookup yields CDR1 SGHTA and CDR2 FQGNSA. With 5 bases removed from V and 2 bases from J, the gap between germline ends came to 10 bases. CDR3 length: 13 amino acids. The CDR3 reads CASSRAATYEQYF. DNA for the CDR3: TGTGCCAGCAGCAGAGCTGCAACCTACGAGCAGTACTTC.

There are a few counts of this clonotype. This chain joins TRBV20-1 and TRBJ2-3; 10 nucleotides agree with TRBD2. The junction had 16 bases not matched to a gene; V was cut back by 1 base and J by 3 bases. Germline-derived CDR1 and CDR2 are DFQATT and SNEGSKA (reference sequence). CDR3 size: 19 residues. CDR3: CSARAFGLAVKGGTDTQYF. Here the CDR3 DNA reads TGCAGTGCTAGAGCTTTCGGACTAGCGGTCAAGGGTGGTACAGATACGCAGTATTTT.

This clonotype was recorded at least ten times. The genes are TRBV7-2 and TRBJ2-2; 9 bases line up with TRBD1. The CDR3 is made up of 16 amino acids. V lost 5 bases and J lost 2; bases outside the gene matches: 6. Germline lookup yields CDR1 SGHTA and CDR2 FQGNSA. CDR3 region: CASSLGTGINTGELFF. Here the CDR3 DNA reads TGTGCCAGCAGCCTGGGGACAGGGATTAACACCGGGGAGCTGTTTTTT.

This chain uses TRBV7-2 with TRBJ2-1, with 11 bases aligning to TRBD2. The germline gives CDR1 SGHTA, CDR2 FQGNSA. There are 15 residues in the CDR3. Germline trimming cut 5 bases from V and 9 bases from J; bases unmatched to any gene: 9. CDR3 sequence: CASSPRLAGTGEQFF. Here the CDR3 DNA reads TGTGCCAGCAGCCCCCGACTAGCGGGGACAGGTGAGCAGTTCTTC. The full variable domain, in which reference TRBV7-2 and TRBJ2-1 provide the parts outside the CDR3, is GAGVSQSPSNKVTEKGKDVELRCDPISGHTALYWYRQSLGQGLEFLIYFQGNSAPDKSGLPSDRFSAERTGGSVSTLTIQRTQQEDSAVYLCASSPRLAGTGEQFFGPGTRLTVL.

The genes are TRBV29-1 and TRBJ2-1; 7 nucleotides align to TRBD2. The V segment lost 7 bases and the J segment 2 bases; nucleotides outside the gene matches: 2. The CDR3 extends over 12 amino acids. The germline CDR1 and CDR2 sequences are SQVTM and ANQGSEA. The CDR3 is CSGGGTYNEQFF. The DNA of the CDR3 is TGCAGCGGGGGGGGGACCTACAATGAGCAGTTCTTC.

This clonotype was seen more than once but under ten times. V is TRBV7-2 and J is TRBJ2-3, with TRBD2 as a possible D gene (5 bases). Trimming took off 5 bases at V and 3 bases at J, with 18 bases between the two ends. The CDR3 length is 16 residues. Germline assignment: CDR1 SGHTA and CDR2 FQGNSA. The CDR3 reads CASSLAPLSGTDTQYF. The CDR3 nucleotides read TGTGCCAGCAGCCTCGCCCCACTTTCGGGGACAGATACGCAGTATTTT. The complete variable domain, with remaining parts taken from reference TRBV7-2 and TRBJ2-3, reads GAGVSQSPSNKVTEKGKDVELRCDPISGHTALYWYRQSLGQGLEFLIYFQGNSAPDKSGLPSDRFSAERTGGSVSTLTIQRTQQEDSAVYLCASSLAPLSGTDTQYFGPGTRLTVL.

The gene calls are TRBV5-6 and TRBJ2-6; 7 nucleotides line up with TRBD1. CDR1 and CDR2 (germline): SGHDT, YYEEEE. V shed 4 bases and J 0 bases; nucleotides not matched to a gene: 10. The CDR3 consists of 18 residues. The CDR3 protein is CASSPDRERYSGANVLTF. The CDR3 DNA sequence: TGTGCCAGCAGCCCCGACAGGGAACGATACTCTGGGGCCAACGTCCTGACTTTC.

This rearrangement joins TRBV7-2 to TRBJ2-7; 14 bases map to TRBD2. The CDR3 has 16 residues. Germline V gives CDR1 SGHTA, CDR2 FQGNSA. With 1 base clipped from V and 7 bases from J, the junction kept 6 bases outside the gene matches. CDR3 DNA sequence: TGTGCCAGCAGCTTAGAGGGGACTAGCGGGAGTATTGAGCAGTACTTC. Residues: CASSLEGTSGSIEQYF.

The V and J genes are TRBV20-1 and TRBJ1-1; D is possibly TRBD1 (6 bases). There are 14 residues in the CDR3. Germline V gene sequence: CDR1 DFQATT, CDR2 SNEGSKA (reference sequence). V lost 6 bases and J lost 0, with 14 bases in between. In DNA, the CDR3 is TGCAGTGCGCCCAGGGGCAACATGAACACTGAAGCTTTCTTT. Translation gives CSAPRGNMNTEAFF.

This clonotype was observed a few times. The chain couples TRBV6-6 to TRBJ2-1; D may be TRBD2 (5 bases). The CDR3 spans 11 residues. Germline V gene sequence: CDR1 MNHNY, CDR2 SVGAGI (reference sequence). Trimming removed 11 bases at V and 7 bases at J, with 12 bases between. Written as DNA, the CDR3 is TGTGCCTCTAGAGGCGGGAATGAGCAGTTCTTC. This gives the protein CASRGGNEQFF.

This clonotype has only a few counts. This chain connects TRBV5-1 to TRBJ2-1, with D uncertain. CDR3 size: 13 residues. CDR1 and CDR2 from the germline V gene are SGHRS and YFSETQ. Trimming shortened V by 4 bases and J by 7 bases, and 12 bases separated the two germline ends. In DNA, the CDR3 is TGCGCCAGCAGCCTGGGCCGGAAGAATGAGCAGTTCTTC. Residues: CASSLGRKNEQFF.

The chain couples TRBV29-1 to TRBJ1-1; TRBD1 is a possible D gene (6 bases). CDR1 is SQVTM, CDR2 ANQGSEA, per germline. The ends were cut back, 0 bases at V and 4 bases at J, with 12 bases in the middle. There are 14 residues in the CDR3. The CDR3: CSVEDSPRGTEAFF. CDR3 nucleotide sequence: TGCAGCGTTGAAGATTCCCCCAGGGGCACTGAAGCTTTCTTT. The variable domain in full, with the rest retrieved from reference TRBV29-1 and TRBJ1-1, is SAVISQKPSRDICQRGTSLTIQCQVDSQVTMMFWYRQQPGQSLTLIATANQGSEATYESGFVIDKFPISRPNLTFSTLTVSNMSPEDSSIYLCSVEDSPRGTEAFFGQGTRLTVV.

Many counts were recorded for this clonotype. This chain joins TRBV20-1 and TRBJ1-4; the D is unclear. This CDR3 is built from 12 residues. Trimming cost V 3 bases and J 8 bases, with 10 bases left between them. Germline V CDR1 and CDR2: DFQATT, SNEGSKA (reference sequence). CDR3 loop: CSASPVKEKLFF. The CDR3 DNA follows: TGCAGTGCTAGCCCGGTTAAGGAAAAACTGTTTTTT.

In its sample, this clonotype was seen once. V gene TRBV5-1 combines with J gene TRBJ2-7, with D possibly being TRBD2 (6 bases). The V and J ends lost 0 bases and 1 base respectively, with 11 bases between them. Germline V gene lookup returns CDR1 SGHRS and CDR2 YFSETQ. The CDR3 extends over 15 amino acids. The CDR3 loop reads CASSLASGFSYEQYF. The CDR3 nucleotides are TGCGCCAGCAGCTTGGCCAGCGGGTTTTCCTACGAGCAGTACTTC. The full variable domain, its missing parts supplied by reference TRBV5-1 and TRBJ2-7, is KAGVTQTPRYLIKTRGQQVTLSCSPISGHRSVSWYQQTPGQGLQFLFEYFSETQRNKGNFPGRFSGRQFSNSRSEMNVSTLELGDSALYLCASSLASGFSYEQYFGPGTRLTVT.

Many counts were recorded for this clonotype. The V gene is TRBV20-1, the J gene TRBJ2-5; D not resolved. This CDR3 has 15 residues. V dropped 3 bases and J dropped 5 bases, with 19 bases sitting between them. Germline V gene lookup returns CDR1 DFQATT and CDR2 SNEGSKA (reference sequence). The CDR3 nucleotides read TGCAGTGCTAGGACACTTCTACCTGCGTCGGAGACCCAGTACTTC. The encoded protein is CSARTLLPASETQYF.